This T cell receptor beta chain was found in a study of OX40 agonist ivuxolimab in advanced cancers. This CDR3 has 15 residues. Germline CDR1 reads SGHTA; CDR2 reads FQGNSA. V gave up 1 base and J gave up 7 bases, with 14 bases separating them. Sequenced by immunoSEQ multiplex PCR; TCRdb stores in-frame clones only, minus some. This sample has about 81,000 clones; 80% to 90% occur once, and the top ten carry 6.5% to 8%. Sequenced here: CD4+ or CD8+ T cells sorted from blood, sampled in a trial of the OX40 agonist ivuxolimab. J is TRBJ1-5 and V is TRBV7-2; a possible D gene is TRBD1 (5 bases). The sequence was collected from an adult with an advanced solid tumor such as melanoma, head and neck, liver or kidney cancer. Here the CDR3 DNA reads TGTGCCAGCAGCTTAGTTGCGTCGGGGGGGCAGCCCCAGCATTTT. It encodes CASSLVASGGQPQHF.